Detailed here is one TCR beta chain. Its antigen is unknown. This table comes from immunoSEQ multiplex PCR, and its TCRdb copy is limited to in-frame clones, with some not included. The sample records some 1,100 clones, under 80% being singletons. This sample is part of a study of T cell clonotyping in hematopoietic cell transplantation. Findings and caveats of the study: Recipient TCR diversity dropped after transplant; expanded clonotypes rose from day 30 to 180.

In germline, CDR1 is MNHEY, CDR2 SVGAGI. V was trimmed by 6 bases and J by 6 bases, leaving 12 bases between them. This CDR3 comprises 13 residues. The chain uses TRBV6-5 and TRBJ1-5, with D possibly TRBD1 on 5 matching bases. The clonotype comes from a female patient under 45 who had an allogeneic stem cell transplant, so T cells may come from the graft donor. Some clones in this sample may be carry-over from other donors' samples. The sample consisted of peripheral blood mononuclear cells, taken 100 days after allogeneic stem cell transplant. CDR3 amino acids: CASSSGGGQPQHF. The CDR3 DNA reads as TGTGCCAGCAGCTCCGGGGGGGGTCAGCCCCAGCATTTT.